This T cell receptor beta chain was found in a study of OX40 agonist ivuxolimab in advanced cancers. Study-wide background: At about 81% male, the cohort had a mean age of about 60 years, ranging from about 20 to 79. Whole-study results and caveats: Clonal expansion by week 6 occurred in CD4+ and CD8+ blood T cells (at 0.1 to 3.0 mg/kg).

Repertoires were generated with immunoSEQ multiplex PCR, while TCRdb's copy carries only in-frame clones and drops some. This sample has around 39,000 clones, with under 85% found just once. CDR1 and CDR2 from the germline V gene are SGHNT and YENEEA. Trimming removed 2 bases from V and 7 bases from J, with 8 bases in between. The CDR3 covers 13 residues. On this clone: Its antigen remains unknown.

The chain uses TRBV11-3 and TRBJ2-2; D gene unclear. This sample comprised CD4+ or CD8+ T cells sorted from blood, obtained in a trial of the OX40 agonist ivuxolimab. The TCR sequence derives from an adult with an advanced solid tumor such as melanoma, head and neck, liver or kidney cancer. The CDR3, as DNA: TGTGCCAGCAGCTTAAGGGAAGGCGGGGAGCTGTTTTTT. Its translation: CASSLREGGELFF.